This T cell receptor beta chain was captured by sequencing in a study of human T cells and chemical hapten exposure. This clonotype was observed many times. Time point given: patch test 1, 2 weeks after DPC sensitization. The treatment was: therapeutic diphenylcyclopropenone sensitization with weekly scalp DPC. The CDR3 is 15 amino acids. Germline V lookup: CDR1 SGHTA, CDR2 FQGNSA. Trimming stripped 5 bases from V and 0 bases from J, with 11 bases between. TCRdb re-analysed the RACE reads in MiXCR, keeping a single row per CDR3 protein. The table shows about 49,000 distinct CDR3 sequences, with about a tenth occurring only once.

The TCR was taken from a woman aged 50 to 60 with alopecia areata. Some clones in this sample may be carry-over from other donors' samples. Sequences were derived from whole blood, sampled in connection with sensitization to the hapten diphenylcyclopropenone (DPC). This chain joins TRBV7-2 and TRBJ1-5, with TRBD1 as a possible D gene (5 bases). The CDR3 loop is CASSASRASNQPQHF. The CDR3 bases are TGTGCCAGCAGCGCGAGCAGGGCTAGCAATCAGCCCCAGCATTTT. Supplemented by reference TRBV7-2 and TRBJ1-5, the full variable domain reads GAGVSQSPSNKVTEKGKDVELRCDPISGHTALYWYRQSLGQGLEFLIYFQGNSAPDKSGLPSDRFSAERTGGSVSTLTIQRTQQEDSAVYLCASSASRASNQPQHFGDGTRLSIL.